This T cell receptor beta chain was identified during a study of glioma-infiltrating T cells after dendritic cell vaccination. Across the study: Patients received autologous tumor lysate-pulsed dendritic cell vaccination between 2003 and 2012.

The germline V gene encodes CDR1 MNHEY and CDR2 SMNVEV (reference sequence). The CDR3 length is 16 residues. Trimming removed 3 bases from V and 4 bases from J, with 18 bases in between. Time point described: after dendritic cell vaccination, including at tumor progression/relapse. Only patients with spare fresh-frozen tumor and over two years of follow-up were included. Assay used: immunoSEQ multiplex PCR; TCRdb lists only in-frame clones, some missing. The profile shows 90,000 to 95,000 clones, roughly four fifths of them singletons. The clonotype comes from a human donor with glioblastoma. This rearrangement joins TRBV27 to TRBJ1-1, with D perhaps TRBD1 (6 bases). The sample was blood, taken after dendritic cell vaccination. As DNA, the CDR3 is TGTGCCAGCAGTTTCTCCACCCAGGGGAGGGGCACTGAAGCTTTCTTT. Translation gives CASSFSTQGRGTEAFF.